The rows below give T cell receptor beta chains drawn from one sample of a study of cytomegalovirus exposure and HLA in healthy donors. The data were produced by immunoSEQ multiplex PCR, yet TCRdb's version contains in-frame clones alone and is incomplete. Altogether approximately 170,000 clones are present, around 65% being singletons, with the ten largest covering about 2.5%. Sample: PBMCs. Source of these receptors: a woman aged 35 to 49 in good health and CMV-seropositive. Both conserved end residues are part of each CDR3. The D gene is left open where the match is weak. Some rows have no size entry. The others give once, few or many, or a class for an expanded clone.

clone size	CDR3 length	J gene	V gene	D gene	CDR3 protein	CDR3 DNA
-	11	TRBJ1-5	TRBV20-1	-	CSVTGDQPQNF	TGCAGTGTCACGGGGGATCAGCCCCAGAATTTT
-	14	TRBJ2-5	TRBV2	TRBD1	CASFPRGHQETQYF	TGTGCCAGCTTCCCTAGGGGGCACCAAGAGACCCAGTACTTC
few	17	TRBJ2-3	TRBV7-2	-	CASSLGNRIPSTDTQYF	TGTGCCAGCAGCTTAGGGAACAGGATTCCTAGCACAGATACGCAGTATTTT
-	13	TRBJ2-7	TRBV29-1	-	CSVEDLTSYEQYF	TGCAGCGTTGAAGATCTAACGAGCTACGAGCAGTACTTC
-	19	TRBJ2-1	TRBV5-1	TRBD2	CASSGRTSGGVSSYNEQFF	TGCGCCAGCAGCGGGAGGACTAGCGGGGGGGTGAGCTCCTACAATGAGCAGTTCTTC
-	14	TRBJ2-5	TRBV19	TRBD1	CASSSGTGEETQYF	TGTGCCAGTAGTTCCGGGACAGGGGAAGAGACCCAGTACTTC
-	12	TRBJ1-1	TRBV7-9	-	CASRYMNTEAFF	TGTGCCAGCAGATATATGAACACTGAAGCTTTCTTT
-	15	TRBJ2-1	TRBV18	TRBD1	CASSPGQGAYNEQFF	TGTGCCAGCTCACCGGGACAGGGGGCCTACAATGAGCAGTTCTTC
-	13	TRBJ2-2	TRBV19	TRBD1	CATQQGEVGELFF	TGTGCCACCCAACAGGGGGAGGTCGGGGAGCTGTTTTTT
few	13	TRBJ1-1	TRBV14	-	CASSHQSNTEAFF	TGTGCCAGCAGCCACCAATCGAACACTGAAGCTTTCTTT
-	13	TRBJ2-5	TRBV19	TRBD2	CASNRGLAETQYF	TGTGCCAGTAATCGGGGACTAGCGGAGACCCAGTACTTC
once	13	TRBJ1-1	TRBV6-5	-	CASTRTTNTEAFF	TGTGCCAGCACTCGGACAACCAACACTGAAGCTTTCTTT
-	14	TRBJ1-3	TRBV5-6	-	CASSLASSGNTIYF	TGTGCCAGCAGCTTGGCCAGCTCTGGAAACACCATATATTTT
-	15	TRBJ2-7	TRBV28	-	CASSLRGVAGYEQYF	TGTGCCAGCAGTTTAAGGGGCGTGGCGGGGTACGAGCAGTACTTC
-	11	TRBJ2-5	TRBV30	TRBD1	CAIDRGETQYF	TGTGCCATAGACAGGGGAGAGACCCAGTACTTC
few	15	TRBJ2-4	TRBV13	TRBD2	CASSATRGEVDIQYF	TGTGCCAGCAGCGCGACCCGGGGGGAAGTCGACATTCAGTACTTC